Included here is one T cell receptor beta chain sequence, with context. TCRdb keeps only in-frame clones here, not all; method: immunoSEQ multiplex PCR. In the table there are 250,000 or so clones, around 84% of which are singletons. These data are taken from a study of blood T cell repertoires in COVID-19. Whole-study context: From T cells, B-cell-depleted T cells, or PBMCs came the material, which was cDNA or gDNA.

The CDR3 is 14 residues long. V was clipped by 4 bases and J by 1 base, with 8 bases between them. The germline CDR1 and CDR2 sequences are MNHEY and SMNVEV (reference sequence). The chain carries TRBV27 and TRBJ2-1, with D tentatively TRBD1 (6 bases). This sequence originates from a woman in her thirties or forties who had recovered from COVID-19. Input material: peripheral blood. CDR3 residues: CASSYGQSYNEQFF. The CDR3 coding sequence is TGTGCCAGCAGTTACGGACAGTCCTACAATGAGCAGTTCTTC.